Following are 21 T cell receptor beta chains from one sample sequenced in a study of T cell responses to AZD1222 COVID-19 vaccine (dated by TCRdb to about 2021). The library came from the immunoSEQ multiplex PCR assay. TCRdb took over this immuneACCESS table, retaining in-frame rearrangements with V and J assigned. Such tables are incomplete; in checked studies, under half of the missing clones stem from an unresolved V gene, and the remainder is unexplained. The sample profile shows around 95,000 clones; about 86% of them were found once. Of the sample, 15% is held by the ten largest clones. The time point label here, explained by the study, means: baseline before first vaccination. The sequenced sample was peripheral blood, obtained on day 0 of AZD1222 vaccination. Source of these receptors: an adult in good health.

This clone was counted a single time. V usage is TRBV19 and J usage is TRBJ1-3; no definite D call. This CDR3 is 16 amino acids long. Between the trimmed V and J ends, which lost 1 base and 0 bases, there was a span of 10 bases. Germline CDR1 reads LNHDA; CDR2 reads SQIVND (reference sequence). The DNA of the CDR3 is TGTGCCAGTAGTATAGGAAGAGGAAACTCTGGAAACACCATATATTTT. It specifies CASSIGRGNSGNTIYF.

The CDR3 DNA follows: TGTGCCAGCAGCTTAGTCGTGATTGAAGCTTTCTTT. This encodes CASSLVVIEAFF. The rearrangement joins TRBV7-9 to TRBJ1-1; D ambiguous. Germline loops: CDR1 SEHNR, CDR2 FQNEAQ (reference sequence). V lost 1 base to trimming and J lost 7 bases, with 7 bases between them. This CDR3 is 12 amino acids long.

The V and J genes are TRBV9 and TRBJ2-7; TRBD2 agrees at 9 bases. Germline-derived CDR1 and CDR2 are SGDLS and YYNGEE. The CDR3 is made up of 15 amino acids. V was clipped by 4 bases and J by 2 bases; unmatched bases: 7. The CDR3: CASSPGGTSPYEQYF. The CDR3 DNA sequence: TGTGCCAGCAGCCCAGGAGGGACTAGCCCCTACGAGCAGTACTTC.

The chain combines TRBV19 with TRBJ2-2; D is possibly TRBD2 (5 bases). CDR3 length: 12 residues. V gave up 7 bases and J gave up 5 bases, with 8 bases separating them. CDR1 and CDR2 from the germline V gene are LNHDA and SQIVND (reference sequence). Here the CDR3 DNA reads TGTGCCAGTACTCGGGGTACCGGGGAGCTGTTTTTT. Its translation: CASTRGTGELFF.

The rearrangement uses TRBV7-8 and TRBJ1-2; 7 nucleotides line up with TRBD1. There are 15 residues in the CDR3. V was pared by 5 bases and J by 2 bases, with 8 bases of the junction left unmatched. Germline CDR1 reads SGHVS; CDR2 reads FQNEAQ. The chain's CDR3 is CASSTLGTANYGYTF. For the CDR3, the DNA is TGTGCCAGCAGCACGCTAGGGACAGCCAACTATGGCTACACCTTC.

The V gene is TRBV10-3, the J gene TRBJ1-2, with 7 bases that match TRBD1. The V segment lost 6 bases and the J segment 6 bases; nucleotides outside the gene matches: 10. Germline CDR1 is ENHRY and CDR2 is SYGVKD. The CDR3 covers 14 residues. In nucleotides, the CDR3 is TGTGCCATCAGCTCGGACAGGTACGACGATGGCTACACCTTC. Translating it yields CAISSDRYDDGYTF.

The chain recombines TRBV6-5 with TRBJ2-3, with D possibly TRBD2 on 6 matching bases. The CDR3 runs to 15 residues. Between the trimmed V and J ends, which lost 5 bases and 6 bases, there was a span of 18 bases. Germline loops: CDR1 MNHEY, CDR2 SVGAGI. CDR3 in DNA: TGTGCCAGCAGTCCCCTGGGGACTGGGGGGGATACGCAGTATTTT. Translated: CASSPLGTGGDTQYF.

The V gene is TRBV12-3 or TRBV12-4, the J gene TRBJ2-2, with D perhaps matching TRBD1 (5 bases). This CDR3 comprises 13 residues. V lost 8 bases and J lost 3, with 10 bases in between. CDR3 region: CASHRLHTGELFF. In nucleotides, the CDR3 is TGTGCCAGCCACAGGTTGCACACCGGGGAGCTGTTTTTT.

The V call is TRBV7-2, the J call TRBJ2-2, with 7 bases identical to TRBD1. V lost 8 bases, J lost 2 bases, and 11 bases stayed unmatched. CDR1 is SGHTA and CDR2 is FQGNSA in the germline V gene. CDR3 length: 16 amino acids. CDR3 bases: TGTGCCAGCCGGGACAGAGGGGGCTTCAACACCGGGGAGCTGTTTTTT. Translation: CASRDRGGFNTGELFF.

This clone was recorded only once. The chain has TRBV6-5 and TRBJ1-5; D ambiguous. Germline V gene data show CDR1 as MNHEY and CDR2 as SVGAGI. The length of the CDR3 is 13 residues. Trimming removed 6 bases at V and 0 bases at J, with 6 bases between. DNA for the CDR3: TGTGCCAGCAGGATTCATAGCAATCAGCCCCAGCATTTT. This gives the protein CASRIHSNQPQHF.

The chain carries TRBV15 and TRBJ2-5; D might be TRBD1 (5 bases). CDR3 length: 14 residues. Between the trimmed V and J ends, which lost 1 base and 4 bases, there was a span of 10 bases. Germline V CDR1 and CDR2: LNHNV, YYDKDF (reference sequence). The CDR3 DNA reads TGTGCCACCAGCAGAGCTAGGGGTGGAGAGACCCAGTACTTC. Translation gives CATSRARGGETQYF.

This rearrangement joins TRBV13 to TRBJ1-2; D is uncertain. Germline lookup yields CDR1 PRHDT and CDR2 FYEKMQ (reference sequence). There are 13 residues in the CDR3. Trimming left V 5 bases short and J 8 bases short, with 15 bases between. The CDR3 here is CASSPDGAGGYTF. Written as DNA, the CDR3 is TGTGCCAGCAGCCCAGACGGCGCAGGCGGCTACACCTTC.

This chain joins TRBV5-4 and TRBJ1-2; 7 nucleotides line up with TRBD1. The CDR3 has 13 residues. J was trimmed by 6 bases and V by 2 bases; bases with no gene match: 4. Germline values: CDR1 SGHNT, CDR2 YYREEE (reference sequence). CDR3 sequence: CASSFFTGDGYTF. For the CDR3, the DNA is TGTGCCAGCAGCTTTTTCACAGGGGATGGCTACACCTTC. The whole variable domain, filled in from reference TRBV5-4 and TRBJ1-2, reads ETGVTQSPTHLIKTRGQQVTLRCSSQSGHNTVSWYQQALGQGPQFIFQYYREEENGRGNFPPRFSGLQFPNYSSELNVNALELDDSALYLCASSFFTGDGYTFGSGTRLTVV.

This rearrangement joins TRBV7-3 to TRBJ2-7, with D possibly TRBD2 on 6 matching bases. Trimming left V 8 bases short and J 9 bases short, with 20 bases between. CDR1 and CDR2 from the germline V gene are SGHTA and FQGTGA. The CDR3 contains 13 residues. The CDR3 DNA follows: TGTGCCAGCCGATCGGGAGCCTCGGACGCGCAGTACTTC. Encoded protein: CASRSGASDAQYF.

The chain employs TRBV7-3 and TRBJ1-1, with a weak D call TRBD1 (5 bases). Trimming stripped 5 bases from V and 4 bases from J, with 20 bases between. Germline lookup yields CDR1 SGHTA and CDR2 FQGTGA. This CDR3 has 16 residues. As DNA, the CDR3 is TGTGCCAGCAGCGTGGGCAATAGGGGAAGTGGCACTGAAGCTTTCTTT. Its protein is CASSVGNRGSGTEAFF.

This clone showed up just once. The V and J genes are TRBV5-6 and TRBJ2-5, with 9 bases matching TRBD2. Germline-derived CDR1 and CDR2 are SGHDT and YYEEEE. The CDR3 length is 16 residues. V was pared by 1 base and J by 1 base, with 5 bases of the junction left unmatched. The CDR3 coding sequence is TGTGCCAGCAGCTTGACGGGACTAGCAGTCCAAGAGACCCAGTACTTC. This translates into CASSLTGLAVQETQYF. Using reference TRBV5-6 and TRBJ2-5 for the parts outside the CDR3, the full variable domain is DAGVTQSPTHLIKTRGQQVTLRCSPKSGHDTVSWYQQALGQGPQFIFQYYEEEERQRGNFPDRFSGHQFPNYSSELNVNALLLGDSALYLCASSLTGLAVQETQYFGPGTRLLVL.

This chain uses TRBV7-9 with TRBJ2-4; TRBD1 aligns across 8 bases. CDR3 size: 17 residues. CDR1 SEHNR and CDR2 FQNEAQ come from the germline V gene (reference sequence). J was trimmed by 0 bases and V by 4 bases; bases with no gene match: 8. Written as DNA, the CDR3 is TGTGCCAGCAGCTCCCGACAGGGGACATTAGCCAAAAACATTCAGTACTTC. It codes for CASSSRQGTLAKNIQYF.

This sequence joins TRBV5-1 and TRBJ2-3; 13 bases agree with TRBD2. The CDR3 has 16 amino acids. V lost 5 bases, J lost 2 bases, and 5 bases stayed unmatched. From germline, CDR1 is SGHRS and CDR2 YFSETQ. The CDR3 loop reads CASRSGTSGDTDTQYF. The CDR3, as DNA: TGCGCCAGCAGGTCTGGGACTAGCGGGGACACAGATACGCAGTATTTT.

The V and J genes are TRBV3-1 (or the pseudogene TRBV3-2) and TRBJ1-1; tentative D call: TRBD1 (5 bases). Trimming left V 6 bases short and J 1 base short, with 15 bases between. There are 15 residues in the CDR3. CDR1 and CDR2 (germline): LGHDT, YNNKEL (reference sequence). CDR3 DNA: TGTGCCAGCAGTATAAAAGGGGTGGAGAACACTGAAGCTTTCTTT. Its translation: CASSIKGVENTEAFF.

V usage is TRBV20-1 and J usage is TRBJ1-2; a possible D gene is TRBD1 (6 bases). The germline gives CDR1 DFQATT, CDR2 SNEGSKA (reference sequence). Trimming cost V 1 base and J 8 bases, with 8 bases left between them. This CDR3 has 11 residues. The CDR3 reads CSARGRGGYTF. CDR3 nucleotide sequence: TGCAGTGCTAGAGGCAGGGGCGGCTACACCTTC.

The rearrangement links TRBV27 to TRBJ2-3; D is perhaps TRBD1 or TRBD2 (5 bases each). There are 14 residues in the CDR3. Germline CDR1 MNHEY, CDR2 SMNVEV (reference sequence). Trimming stripped 2 bases from V and 4 bases from J, with 10 bases between. The CDR3 protein is CASSLKLGADTQYF. The CDR3 DNA sequence: TGTGCCAGCAGTTTAAAGTTGGGGGCAGATACGCAGTATTTT.